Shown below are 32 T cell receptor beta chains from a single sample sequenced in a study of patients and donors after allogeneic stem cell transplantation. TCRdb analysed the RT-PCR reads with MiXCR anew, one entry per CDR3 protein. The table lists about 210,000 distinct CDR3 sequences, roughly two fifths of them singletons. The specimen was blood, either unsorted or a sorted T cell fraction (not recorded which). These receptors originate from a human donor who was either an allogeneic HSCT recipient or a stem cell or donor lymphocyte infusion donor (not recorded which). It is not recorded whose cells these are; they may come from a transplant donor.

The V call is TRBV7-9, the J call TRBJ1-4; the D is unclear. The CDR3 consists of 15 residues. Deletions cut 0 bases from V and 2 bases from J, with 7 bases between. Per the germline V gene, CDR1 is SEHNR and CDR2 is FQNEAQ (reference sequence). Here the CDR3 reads CASSLAGFTNEKLFF. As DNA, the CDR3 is TGTGCCAGCAGCTTAGCAGGGTTCACTAATGAAAAACTGTTTTTT.

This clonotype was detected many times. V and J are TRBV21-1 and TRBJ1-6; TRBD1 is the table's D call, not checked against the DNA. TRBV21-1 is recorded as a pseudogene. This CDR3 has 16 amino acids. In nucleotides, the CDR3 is TGTGCCAGCAGCAAACCTCAGGGGGGCGCGGATTCACCCCTCCACTTT. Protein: CASSKPQGGADSPLHF.

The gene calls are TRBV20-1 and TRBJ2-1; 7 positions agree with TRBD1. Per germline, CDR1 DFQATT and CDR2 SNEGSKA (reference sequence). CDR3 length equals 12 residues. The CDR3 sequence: CSPGQDPNEQFF. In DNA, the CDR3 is TGCAGCCCTGGACAGGATCCCAATGAGCAGTTCTTC.

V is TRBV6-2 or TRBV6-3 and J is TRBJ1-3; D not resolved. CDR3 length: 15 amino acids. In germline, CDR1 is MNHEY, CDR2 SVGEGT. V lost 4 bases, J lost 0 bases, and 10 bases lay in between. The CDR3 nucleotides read TGTGCCAGCAGTTGGTCCAGAATCTCTGGAAACACCATATATTTT. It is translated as CASSWSRISGNTIYF.

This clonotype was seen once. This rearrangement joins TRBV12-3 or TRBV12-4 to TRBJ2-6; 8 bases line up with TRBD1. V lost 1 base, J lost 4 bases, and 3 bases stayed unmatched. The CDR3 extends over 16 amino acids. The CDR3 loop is CASSLETGAGANVLTF. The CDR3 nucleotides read TGTGCCAGCAGTTTAGAGACAGGGGCCGGGGCCAACGTCCTGACTTTC.

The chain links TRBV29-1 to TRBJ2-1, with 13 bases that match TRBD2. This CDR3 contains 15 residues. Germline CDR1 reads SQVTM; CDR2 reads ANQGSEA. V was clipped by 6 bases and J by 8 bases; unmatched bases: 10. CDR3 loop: CSVGGTSGAWDEQFF. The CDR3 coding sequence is TGCAGCGTCGGCGGGACTAGCGGGGCGTGGGATGAGCAGTTCTTC.

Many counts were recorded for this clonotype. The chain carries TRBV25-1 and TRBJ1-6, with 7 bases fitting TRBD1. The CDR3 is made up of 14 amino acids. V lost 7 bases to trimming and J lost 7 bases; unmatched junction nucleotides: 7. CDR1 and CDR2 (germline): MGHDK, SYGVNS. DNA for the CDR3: TGTGCCAGCACCCAGGGGGACGGCAATTCACCCCTCCACTTT. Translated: CASTQGDGNSPLHF.

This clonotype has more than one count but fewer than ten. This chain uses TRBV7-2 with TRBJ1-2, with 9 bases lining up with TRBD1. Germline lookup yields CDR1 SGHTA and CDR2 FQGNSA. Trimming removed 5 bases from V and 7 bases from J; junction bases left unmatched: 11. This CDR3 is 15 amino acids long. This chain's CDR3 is CASSPNYDRGSGYTF. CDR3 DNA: TGTGCCAGCAGCCCCAACTACGACAGGGGGTCTGGCTACACCTTC.

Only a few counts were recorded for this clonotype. DNA for the CDR3: TGTGCCAGCAGCCAAAGGCCAGGGCCTCAGCCCCAGCATTTT. Protein product: CASSQRPGPQPQHF. The V gene is TRBV3-1, the J gene TRBJ1-5, with a tentative D call TRBD1 (5 bases). CDR1 is LGHDT, CDR2 YNNKEL, per germline (reference sequence). There are 14 residues in the CDR3. V shed 2 bases and J shed 6 bases, with 11 bases lying between them.

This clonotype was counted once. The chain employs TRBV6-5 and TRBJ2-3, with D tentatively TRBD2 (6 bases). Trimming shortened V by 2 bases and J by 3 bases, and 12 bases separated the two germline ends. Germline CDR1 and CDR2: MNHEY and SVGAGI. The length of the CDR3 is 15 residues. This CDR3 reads CASSYQAGKTDTQYF. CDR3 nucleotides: TGTGCCAGCAGTTACCAGGCGGGGAAGACAGATACGCAGTATTTT.

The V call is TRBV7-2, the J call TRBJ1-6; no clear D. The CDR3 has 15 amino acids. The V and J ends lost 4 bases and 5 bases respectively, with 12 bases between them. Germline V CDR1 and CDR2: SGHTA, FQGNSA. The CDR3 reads CASSSRTADNSPLHF. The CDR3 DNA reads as TGTGCCAGCAGCTCCAGGACGGCCGATAATTCACCCCTCCACTTT.

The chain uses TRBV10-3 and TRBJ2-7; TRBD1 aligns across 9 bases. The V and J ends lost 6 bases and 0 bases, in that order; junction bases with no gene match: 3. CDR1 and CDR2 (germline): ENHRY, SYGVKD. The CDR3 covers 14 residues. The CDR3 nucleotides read TGTGCCATCAGGGGACAGGGATTCTCCTACGAGCAGTACTTC. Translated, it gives CAIRGQGFSYEQYF.

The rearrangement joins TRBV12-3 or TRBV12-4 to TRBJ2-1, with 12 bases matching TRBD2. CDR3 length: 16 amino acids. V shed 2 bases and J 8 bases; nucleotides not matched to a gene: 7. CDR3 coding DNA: TGTGCCAGCAGTTTAACTCGGACTAGCGGGGTCGATGAGCAGTTCTTC. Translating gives CASSLTRTSGVDEQFF.

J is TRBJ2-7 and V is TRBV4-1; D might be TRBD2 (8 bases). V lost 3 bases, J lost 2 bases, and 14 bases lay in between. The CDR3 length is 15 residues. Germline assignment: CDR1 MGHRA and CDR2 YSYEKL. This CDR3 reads CASSHGRDRPYEQYF. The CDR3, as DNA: TGCGCCAGCAGCCACGGGAGGGACAGACCCTACGAGCAGTACTTC.

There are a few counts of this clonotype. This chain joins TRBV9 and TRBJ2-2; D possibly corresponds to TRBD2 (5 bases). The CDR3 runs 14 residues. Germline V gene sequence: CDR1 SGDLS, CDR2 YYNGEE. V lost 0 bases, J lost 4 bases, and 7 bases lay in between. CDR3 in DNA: TGTGCCAGCAGCGTAGTCGGAGGCACCGGGGAGCTGTTTTTT. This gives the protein CASSVVGGTGELFF.

This CDR3 is CASSRTERSQPQHF. The DNA of the CDR3 is TGTGCCAGCAGCCGGACAGAACGGAGTCAGCCCCAGCATTTT. The rearrangement joins TRBV7-6 to TRBJ1-5; D possibly corresponds to TRBD1 (6 bases). Germline CDR1 is SGHVS and CDR2 is FNYEAQ. The CDR3 extends over 14 amino acids. The V and J ends lost 5 bases and 6 bases respectively, with 14 bases between them.

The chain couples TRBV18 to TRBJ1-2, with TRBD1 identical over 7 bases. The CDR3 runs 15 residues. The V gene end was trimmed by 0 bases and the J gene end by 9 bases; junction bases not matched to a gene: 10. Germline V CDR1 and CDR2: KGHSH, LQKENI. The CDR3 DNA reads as TGTGCCAGCTCACCACCGGACAGGACCTTAAGAAGCTACACCTTC. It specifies CASSPPDRTLRSYTF.

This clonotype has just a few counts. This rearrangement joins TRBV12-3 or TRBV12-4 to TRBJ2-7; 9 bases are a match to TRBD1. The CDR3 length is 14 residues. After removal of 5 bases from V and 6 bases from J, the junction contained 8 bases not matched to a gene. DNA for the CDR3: TGTGCCAGCAGTCCAAGGACAGGGGTTGGCGAGCAGTACTTC. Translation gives CASSPRTGVGEQYF.

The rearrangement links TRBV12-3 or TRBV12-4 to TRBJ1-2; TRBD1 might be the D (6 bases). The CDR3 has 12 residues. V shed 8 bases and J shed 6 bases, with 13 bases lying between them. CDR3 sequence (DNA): TGTGCCAGCGGAACAGGGACAAATGGCTACACCTTC. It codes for CASGTGTNGYTF.

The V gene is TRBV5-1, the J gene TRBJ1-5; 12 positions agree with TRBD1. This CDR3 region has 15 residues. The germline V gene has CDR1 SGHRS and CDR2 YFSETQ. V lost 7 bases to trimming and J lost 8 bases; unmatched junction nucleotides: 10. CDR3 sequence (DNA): TGCGCCAGCTCTCCCGGGACAGGGGGCGGAAAGCCCCAGCATTTT. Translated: CASSPGTGGGKPQHF.

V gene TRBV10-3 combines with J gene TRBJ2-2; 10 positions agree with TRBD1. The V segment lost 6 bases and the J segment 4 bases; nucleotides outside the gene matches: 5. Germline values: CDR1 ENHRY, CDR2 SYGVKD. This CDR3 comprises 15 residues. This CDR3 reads CAIRSWDRGTGELFF. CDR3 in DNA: TGTGCCATCAGAAGTTGGGACAGGGGCACCGGGGAGCTGTTTTTT.

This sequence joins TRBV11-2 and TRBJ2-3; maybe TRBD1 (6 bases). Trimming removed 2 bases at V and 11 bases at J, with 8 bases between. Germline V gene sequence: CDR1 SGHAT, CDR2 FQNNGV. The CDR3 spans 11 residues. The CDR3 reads CASSLRTVQYF. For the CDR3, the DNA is TGTGCCAGCAGCTTACGGACAGTGCAGTATTTT.

This chain's CDR3 is CAIRTGGTTDTQYF. In nucleotides, the CDR3 is TGTGCCATCCGGACAGGGGGAACGACAGATACGCAGTATTTT. This chain uses TRBV10-3 with TRBJ2-3; the match to TRBD1 covers 10 bases. Germline trimming cut 8 bases from V and 3 bases from J; bases unmatched to any gene: 5. The length of the CDR3 is 14 residues. Germline V gene sequence: CDR1 ENHRY, CDR2 SYGVKD.

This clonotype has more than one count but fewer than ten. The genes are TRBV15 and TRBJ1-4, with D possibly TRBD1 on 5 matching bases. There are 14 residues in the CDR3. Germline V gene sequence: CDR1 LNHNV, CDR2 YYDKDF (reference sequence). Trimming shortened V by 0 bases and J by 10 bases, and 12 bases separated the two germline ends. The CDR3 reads CATSRELHGGKLFF. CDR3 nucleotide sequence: TGTGCCACCAGCAGAGAACTGCACGGGGGAAAACTGTTTTTT.

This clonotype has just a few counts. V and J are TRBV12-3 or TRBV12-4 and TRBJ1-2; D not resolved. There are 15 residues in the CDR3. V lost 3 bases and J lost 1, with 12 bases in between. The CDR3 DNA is TGTGCCAGCAGTTTTACTGTCGTCGGTAACTATGGCTACACCTTC. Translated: CASSFTVVGNYGYTF.

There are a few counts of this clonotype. CDR3 in DNA: TGTGCCAGCAGTTACGGGGACCAGAACACTGAAGCTTTCTTT. This gives the protein CASSYGDQNTEAFF. The V call is TRBV6-6, the J call TRBJ1-1; TRBD1 is a possible D gene (5 bases). V lost 2 bases and J lost 1, with 8 bases in between. The CDR3 has 14 residues. Germline loops: CDR1 MNHNY, CDR2 SVGAGI (reference sequence).

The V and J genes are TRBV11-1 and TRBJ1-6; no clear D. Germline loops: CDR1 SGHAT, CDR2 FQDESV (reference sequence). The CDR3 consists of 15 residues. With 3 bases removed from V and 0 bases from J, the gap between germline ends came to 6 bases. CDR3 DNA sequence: TGTGCCAGCAGCTTTGAGAGCTCCTATAATTCACCCCTCCACTTT. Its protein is CASSFESSYNSPLHF.

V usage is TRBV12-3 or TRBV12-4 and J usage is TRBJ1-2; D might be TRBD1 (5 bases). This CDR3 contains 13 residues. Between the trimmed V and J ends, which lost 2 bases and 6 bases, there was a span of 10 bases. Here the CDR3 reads CASSLQQGDGYTF. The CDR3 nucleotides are TGTGCCAGCAGTTTACAGCAGGGAGATGGCTACACCTTC.

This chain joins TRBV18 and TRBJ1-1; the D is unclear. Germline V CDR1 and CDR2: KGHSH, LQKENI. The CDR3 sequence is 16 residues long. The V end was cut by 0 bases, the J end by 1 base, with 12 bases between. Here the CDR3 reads CASSPPKGSANTEAFF. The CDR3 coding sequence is TGTGCCAGCTCACCACCGAAAGGGTCGGCGAACACTGAAGCTTTCTTT.

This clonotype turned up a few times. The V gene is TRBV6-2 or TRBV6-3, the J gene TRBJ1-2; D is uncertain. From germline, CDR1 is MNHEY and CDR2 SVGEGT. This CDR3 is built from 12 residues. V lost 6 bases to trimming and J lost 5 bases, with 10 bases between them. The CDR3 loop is CASSPLQYGYTF. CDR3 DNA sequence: TGTGCCAGCAGCCCACTTCAATATGGCTACACCTTC.

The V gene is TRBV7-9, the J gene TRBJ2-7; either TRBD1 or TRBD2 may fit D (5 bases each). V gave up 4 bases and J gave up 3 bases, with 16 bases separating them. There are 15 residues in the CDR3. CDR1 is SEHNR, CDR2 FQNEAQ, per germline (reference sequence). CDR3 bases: TGTGCCAGCAGCTCGCCGGGACGGATGAACTACGAGCAGTACTTC. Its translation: CASSSPGRMNYEQYF.

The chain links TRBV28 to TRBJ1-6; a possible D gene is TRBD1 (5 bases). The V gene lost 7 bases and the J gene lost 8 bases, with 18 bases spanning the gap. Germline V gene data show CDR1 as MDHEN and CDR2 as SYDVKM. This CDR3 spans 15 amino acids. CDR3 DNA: TGTGCCAGCACCCCCCAGAGTGGAGGGGATTCACCCCTCCACTTT. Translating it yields CASTPQSGGDSPLHF.